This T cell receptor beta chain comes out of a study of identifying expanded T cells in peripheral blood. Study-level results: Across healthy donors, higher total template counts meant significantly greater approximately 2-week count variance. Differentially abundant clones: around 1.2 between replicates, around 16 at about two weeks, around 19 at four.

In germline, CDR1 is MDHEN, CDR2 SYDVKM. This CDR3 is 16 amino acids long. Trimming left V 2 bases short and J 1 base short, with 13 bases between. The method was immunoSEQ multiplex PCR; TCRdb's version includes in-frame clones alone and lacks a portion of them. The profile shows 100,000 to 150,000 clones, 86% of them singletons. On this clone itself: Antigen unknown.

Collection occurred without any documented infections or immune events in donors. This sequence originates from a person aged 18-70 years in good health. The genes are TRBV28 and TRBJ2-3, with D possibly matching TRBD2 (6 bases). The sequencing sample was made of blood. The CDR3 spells CASSLKLALRTDTQYF. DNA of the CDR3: TGTGCCAGCAGTTTAAAACTAGCCCTACGCACAGATACGCAGTATTTT. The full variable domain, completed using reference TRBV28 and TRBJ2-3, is DVKVTQSSRYLVKRTGEKVFLECVQDMDHENMFWYRQDPGLGLRLIYFSYDVKMKEKGDIPEGYSVSREKKERFSLILESASTNQTSMYLCASSLKLALRTDTQYFGPGTRLTVL.